The 8 T cell receptor beta chains reported below all come from one sample, sequenced in a study of T cells expressing NK-cell markers. TCRdb reprocessed the 5' RACE reads and stores each CDR3 protein as one record, lacking DNA. This repertoire includes 300,000 to 500,000 distinct CDR3 sequences. Input material: blood T cells: a sorted CD56 or NKG2C T cell subset, CD4+ or CD8+ T cells, or bulk PBMC T cells (not recorded which). These receptors were taken from a woman aged 45 to 65 in good health.

The J gene is TRBJ2-1, the V gene TRBV7-9; TCRdb names TRBD1, which stays unverified in the absence of DNA. CDR3 length: 16 amino acids. The germline CDR1 and CDR2 sequences are SEHNR and FQNEAQ (reference sequence). CDR3 sequence: CASSLVRQDRGNEQFF.

The chain joins TRBV20-1 to TRBJ2-1; TCRdb's D call of TRBD2 is untestable without DNA. The CDR3 totals 13 residues. CDR1 and CDR2 from the germline V gene are DFQATT and SNEGSKA (reference sequence). This CDR3 reads CSGLANTYNEQFF.

The rearrangement joins TRBV10-3 to TRBJ2-3; TCRdb reports TRBD2, a call that lacks DNA to check it against. The CDR3 totals 15 residues. Per germline, CDR1 ENHRY and CDR2 SYGVKD. CDR3 loop: CAISEGLATTDTQYF.

J is TRBJ1-4 and V is TRBV28. The length of the CDR3 is 15 residues. Germline CDR1 reads MDHEN; CDR2 reads SYDVKM. This CDR3 reads CASSTTRTTNEKLFF.

The rearrangement uses TRBV3-1 and TRBJ1-2. The CDR3 is 15 residues long. CDR1 is LGHDT and CDR2 is YNNKEL in the germline V gene (reference sequence). CDR3 sequence reads: CASSPLGEGTAGYTF.

The chain links TRBV5-5 to TRBJ2-3; TCRdb gives TRBD1 as the D gene, but with no DNA this cannot be confirmed. This CDR3 region has 15 residues. The germline V gene encodes CDR1 SGHKS and CDR2 YYEKEE (reference sequence). The CDR3 protein is CASTYRGPRTDTQYF.

The genes are TRBV29-1 and TRBJ2-7; checking the TCRdb D call of TRBD2 is not possible without DNA. Germline values: CDR1 SQVTM, CDR2 ANQGSEA. This CDR3 contains 16 residues. CDR3 sequence reads: CSVVGPLSGSSYEQYF.

J is TRBJ2-2 and V is TRBV7-9. Germline lookup yields CDR1 SEHNR and CDR2 FQNEAQ (reference sequence). The CDR3 loop spans 15 amino acids. This CDR3 is CASSSRPWQTGELFF.